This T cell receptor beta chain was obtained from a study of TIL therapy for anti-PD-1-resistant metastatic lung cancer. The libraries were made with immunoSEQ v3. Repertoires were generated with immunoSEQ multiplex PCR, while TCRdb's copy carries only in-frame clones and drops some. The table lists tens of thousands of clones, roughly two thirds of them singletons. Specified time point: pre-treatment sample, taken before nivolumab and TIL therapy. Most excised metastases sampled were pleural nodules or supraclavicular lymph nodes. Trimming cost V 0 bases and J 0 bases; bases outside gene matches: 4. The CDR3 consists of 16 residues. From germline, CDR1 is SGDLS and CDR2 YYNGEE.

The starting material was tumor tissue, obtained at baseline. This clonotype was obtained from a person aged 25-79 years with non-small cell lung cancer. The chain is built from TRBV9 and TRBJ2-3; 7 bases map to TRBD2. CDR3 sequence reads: CASSVELAISTDTQYF. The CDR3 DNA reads TGTGCCAGCAGCGTAGAACTAGCGATTAGCACAGATACGCAGTATTTT.